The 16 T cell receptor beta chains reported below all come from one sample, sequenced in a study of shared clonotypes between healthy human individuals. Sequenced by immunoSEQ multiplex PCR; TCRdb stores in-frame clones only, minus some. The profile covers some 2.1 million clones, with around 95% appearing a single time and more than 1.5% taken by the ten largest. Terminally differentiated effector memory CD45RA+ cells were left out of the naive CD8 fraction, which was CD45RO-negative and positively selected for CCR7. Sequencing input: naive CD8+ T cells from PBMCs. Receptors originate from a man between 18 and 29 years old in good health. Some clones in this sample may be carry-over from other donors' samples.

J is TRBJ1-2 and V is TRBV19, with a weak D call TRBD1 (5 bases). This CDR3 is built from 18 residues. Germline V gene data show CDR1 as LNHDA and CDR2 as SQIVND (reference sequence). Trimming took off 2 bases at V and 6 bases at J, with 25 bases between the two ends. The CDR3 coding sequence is TGTGCCAGTAGTATAAAGCCCGTTGGTTCGGTGGGACGGAATGGCTACACCTTC. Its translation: CASSIKPVGSVGRNGYTF.

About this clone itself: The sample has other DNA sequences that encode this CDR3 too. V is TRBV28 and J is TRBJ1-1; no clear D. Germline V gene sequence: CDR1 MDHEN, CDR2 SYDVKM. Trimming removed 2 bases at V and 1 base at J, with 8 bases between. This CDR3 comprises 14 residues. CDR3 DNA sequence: TGTGCCAGCAGTTTAGCCGCGGGGAACACTGAAGCTTTCTTT. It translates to CASSLAAGNTEAFF.

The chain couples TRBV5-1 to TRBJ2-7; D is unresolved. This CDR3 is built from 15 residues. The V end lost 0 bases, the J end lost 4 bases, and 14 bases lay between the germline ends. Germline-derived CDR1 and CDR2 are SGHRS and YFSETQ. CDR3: CASSLELGNVYEQYF. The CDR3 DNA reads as TGCGCCAGCAGCTTGGAGTTGGGGAATGTGTACGAGCAGTACTTC.

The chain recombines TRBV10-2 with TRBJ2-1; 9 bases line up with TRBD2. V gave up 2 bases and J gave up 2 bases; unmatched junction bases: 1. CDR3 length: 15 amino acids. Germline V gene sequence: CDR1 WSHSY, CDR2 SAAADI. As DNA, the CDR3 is TGCGCCAGCAGTGAGACTAGCGGGCCCTACAATGAGCAGTTCTTC. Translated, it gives CASSETSGPYNEQFF.

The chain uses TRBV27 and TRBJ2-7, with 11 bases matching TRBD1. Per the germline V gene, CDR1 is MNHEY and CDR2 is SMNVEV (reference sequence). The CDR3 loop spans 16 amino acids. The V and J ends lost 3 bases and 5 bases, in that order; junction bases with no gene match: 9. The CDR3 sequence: CASSFILGQGADEQYF. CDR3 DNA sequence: TGTGCCAGCAGTTTTATATTAGGACAGGGGGCCGACGAGCAGTACTTC.

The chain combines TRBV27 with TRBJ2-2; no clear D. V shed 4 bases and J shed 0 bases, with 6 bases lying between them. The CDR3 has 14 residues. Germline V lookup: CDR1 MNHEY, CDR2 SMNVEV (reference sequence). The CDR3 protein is CASSWLTNTGELFF. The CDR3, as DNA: TGTGCCAGCAGTTGGCTAACGAACACCGGGGAGCTGTTTTTT.

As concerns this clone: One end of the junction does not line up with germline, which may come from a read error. The CDR3 loop is CASSPANLYGQYF. The CDR3 DNA follows: TGCGCCAGCAGCCCCGCTAATCTTTACGGGCAGTACTTC. The chain uses TRBV4-1 and TRBJ2-7; D is uncertain. Germline V lookup: CDR1 MGHRA, CDR2 YSYEKL. CDR3 length: 13 amino acids.

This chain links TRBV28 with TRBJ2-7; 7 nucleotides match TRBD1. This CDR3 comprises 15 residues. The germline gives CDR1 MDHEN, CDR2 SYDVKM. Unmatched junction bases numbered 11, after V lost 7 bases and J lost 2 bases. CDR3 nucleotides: TGTGCCAGCATCCTCAGGGGGAGCCCCCCCTACGAGCAGTACTTC. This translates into CASILRGSPPYEQYF.

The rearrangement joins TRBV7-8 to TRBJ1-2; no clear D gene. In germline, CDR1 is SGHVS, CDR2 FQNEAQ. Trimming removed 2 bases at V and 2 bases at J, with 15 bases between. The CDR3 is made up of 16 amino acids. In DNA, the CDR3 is TGTGCCAGCAGCTTAATTTTGGGGTCCGACAACTATGGCTACACCTTC. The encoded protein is CASSLILGSDNYGYTF.

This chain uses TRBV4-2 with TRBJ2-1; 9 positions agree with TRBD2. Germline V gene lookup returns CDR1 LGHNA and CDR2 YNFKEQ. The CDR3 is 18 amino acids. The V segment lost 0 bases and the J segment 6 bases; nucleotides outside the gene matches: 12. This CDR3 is CASSQDFVWREGLNEQFF. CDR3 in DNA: TGTGCCAGCAGCCAAGACTTCGTCTGGCGGGAGGGCCTCAATGAGCAGTTCTTC.

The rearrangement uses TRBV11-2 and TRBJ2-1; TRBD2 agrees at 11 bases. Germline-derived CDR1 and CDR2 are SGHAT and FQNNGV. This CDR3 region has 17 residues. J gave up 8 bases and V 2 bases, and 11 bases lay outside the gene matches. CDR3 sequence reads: CASSLNSRLAGFYEQFF. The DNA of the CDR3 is TGTGCCAGCAGCTTAAATTCCAGACTAGCGGGATTCTATGAGCAGTTCTTC.

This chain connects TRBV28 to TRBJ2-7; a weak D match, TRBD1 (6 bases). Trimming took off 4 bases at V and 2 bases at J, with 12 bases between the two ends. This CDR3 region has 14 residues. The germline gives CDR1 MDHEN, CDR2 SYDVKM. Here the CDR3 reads CASSYRDTAYEQYF. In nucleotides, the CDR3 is TGTGCCAGCAGTTACCGGGACACTGCCTACGAGCAGTACTTC.

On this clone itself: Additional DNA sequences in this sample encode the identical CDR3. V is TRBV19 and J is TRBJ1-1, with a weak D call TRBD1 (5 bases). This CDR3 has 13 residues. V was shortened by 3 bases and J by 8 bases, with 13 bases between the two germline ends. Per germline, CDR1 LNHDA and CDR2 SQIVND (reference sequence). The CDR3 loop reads CASSMGRVTEAFF. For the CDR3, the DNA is TGTGCCAGTAGTATGGGCAGGGTGACCGAAGCTTTCTTT.

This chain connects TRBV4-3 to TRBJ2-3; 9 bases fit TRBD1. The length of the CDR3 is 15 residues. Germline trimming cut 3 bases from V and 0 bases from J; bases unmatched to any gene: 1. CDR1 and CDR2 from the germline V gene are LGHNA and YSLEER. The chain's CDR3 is CASSQGQGSTDTQYF. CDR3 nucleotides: TGCGCCAGCAGCCAGGGACAGGGCAGCACAGATACGCAGTATTTT.

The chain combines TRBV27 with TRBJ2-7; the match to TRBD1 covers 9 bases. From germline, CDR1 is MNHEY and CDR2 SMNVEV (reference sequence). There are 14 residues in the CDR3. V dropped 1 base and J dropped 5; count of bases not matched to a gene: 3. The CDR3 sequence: CASSLYTGGHEQYF. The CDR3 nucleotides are TGTGCCAGCAGTTTATATACAGGGGGCCACGAGCAGTACTTC.

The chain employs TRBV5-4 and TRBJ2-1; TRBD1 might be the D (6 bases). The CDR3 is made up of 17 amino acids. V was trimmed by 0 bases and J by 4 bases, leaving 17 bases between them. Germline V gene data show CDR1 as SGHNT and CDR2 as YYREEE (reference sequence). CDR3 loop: CASSLDRQGPVYNEQFF. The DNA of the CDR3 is TGTGCCAGCAGCTTGGACCGGCAGGGGCCCGTATACAATGAGCAGTTCTTC. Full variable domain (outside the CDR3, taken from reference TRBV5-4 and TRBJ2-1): ETGVTQSPTHLIKTRGQQVTLRCSSQSGHNTVSWYQQALGQGPQFIFQYYREEENGRGNFPPRFSGLQFPNYSSELNVNALELDDSALYLCASSLDRQGPVYNEQFFGPGTRLTVL.